This is a list of T cell receptor beta chains from one sample in a study of cytotoxic CD8 clonotypes in ibrutinib-treated CLL. Clones were sequenced by immunoSEQ multiplex PCR, and TCRdb holds only the in-frame ones, with some missing. Seen here are about 50,000 clones, around 52% observed once, and the top ten hold 25% to 30%. The input for sequencing was PBMCs, taken after 24 months of ibrutinib treatment. The receptors come from a human donor with chronic lymphocytic leukemia. Both conserved end residues are part of each CDR3. A D gene is named only where the DNA matches it firmly. For some rows the clone size is stated as once, few or many, or as a class when expanded; others skip it.

DNA: TGTGCCAGCAGTTTATCTCCGGGACAGCCCTACGAGCAGTACTTC
CDR3: CASSLSPGQPYEQYF
J: TRBJ2-7
V: TRBV28
D: TRBD1
size: NA

DNA: TGTGCCAGCAGTTTAAAGCAGTACTTC
CDR3: CASSLKQYF
J: TRBJ2-7
V: TRBV28
D: NA
size: NA

DNA: TGCGCCAGCAGCACGTCCGGGACAGGCGGAGATACGCAGTATTTT
CDR3: CASSTSGTGGDTQYF
J: TRBJ2-3
V: TRBV5-1
D: TRBD1
size: few

DNA: TGTGCCACCAGCAGAGGGGGGGTACCTCAGCCCCAGCATTTT
CDR3: CATSRGGVPQPQHF
J: TRBJ1-5
V: TRBV15
D: NA
size: NA

DNA: TGTGCCAGCAGTGCCCCTCTTGGGGCTAATAACAATGAGCAGTTCTTC
CDR3: CASSAPLGANNNEQFF
J: TRBJ2-1
V: TRBV6-6
D: NA
size: NA

DNA: TGTGCCAGCAGTGAGGGGCCGACAGGGGGCCAATACGAGCAGTACTTC
CDR3: CASSEGPTGGQYEQYF
J: TRBJ2-7
V: TRBV2
D: TRBD1
size: NA

DNA: TGCGCCAGCAGCCCAGACAGCCGCACAGATACGCAGTATTTT
CDR3: CASSPDSRTDTQYF
J: TRBJ2-3
V: TRBV5-1
D: NA
size: NA

DNA: TGTGCCAGCACCGGGGGAGAAGAGACCCAGTACTTC
CDR3: CASTGGEETQYF
J: TRBJ2-5
V: TRBV2
D: NA
size: NA

DNA: TGTGCCAGCTCACCACCGGGGAGCGGGCGGGACTCTGGAAACACCATATATTTT
CDR3: CASSPPGSGRDSGNTIYF
J: TRBJ1-3
V: TRBV18
D: NA
size: NA

DNA: TGTGCCACCAGCAGAGATCGCGGGACTTCGAACACCGGGGAGCTGTTTTTT
CDR3: CATSRDRGTSNTGELFF
J: TRBJ2-2
V: TRBV15
D: NA
size: NA

DNA: TGTGCCAGCAACCCCGGGACTAGCCCAGGGGGTGGCAATGAGCAGTTCTTC
CDR3: CASNPGTSPGGGNEQFF
J: TRBJ2-1
V: TRBV2
D: TRBD2
size: NA

DNA: TGTGCCAGCAGCCAAACTCCGGGGTACGGTGAGCAGTTCTTC
CDR3: CASSQTPGYGEQFF
J: TRBJ2-1
V: TRBV2
D: NA
size: NA

DNA: TGTGCCAGCAGCGCGGCCTCCAGGGGGTTCTTC
CDR3: CASSAASRGFF
J: TRBJ2-1
V: TRBV5-5
D: NA
size: NA

DNA: TGCGCCAGCAGCTCCGGGACAGGGGGTCTCTACGAGCAGTACTTC
CDR3: CASSSGTGGLYEQYF
J: TRBJ2-7
V: TRBV5-1
D: TRBD1
size: NA

DNA: TGTGCCAGCAGTTCAAGCGGGAACTCCTACAATGAGCAGTTCTTC
CDR3: CASSSSGNSYNEQFF
J: TRBJ2-1
V: TRBV6-5
D: TRBD2
size: few

DNA: TGCAGCGTTGTACCCTCCCTGCGGCGGAACACTGAAGCTTTCTTT
CDR3: CSVVPSLRRNTEAFF
J: TRBJ1-1
V: TRBV29-1
D: NA
size: NA

DNA: TGTGCCAGCAGGGGGGCAGCGAACACTGAAGCTTTCTTT
CDR3: CASRGAANTEAFF
J: TRBJ1-1
V: TRBV28
D: NA
size: NA

DNA: TGTGCCAGCAGCGCCCGGGGGGGGAGCACAGATACGCAGTATTTT
CDR3: CASSARGGSTDTQYF
J: TRBJ2-3
V: TRBV2
D: TRBD2
size: NA

DNA: TGTGCCAGCAGCCAAGTTGGGCGGGGGGTAAATGAGCAGTTCTTC
CDR3: CASSQVGRGVNEQFF
J: TRBJ2-1
V: TRBV4-2
D: TRBD2
size: NA

DNA: TGCGCCAGCAGCCTTAGGGGGTTGGCGGCGGGTAATGGCTACACCTTC
CDR3: CASSLRGLAAGNGYTF
J: TRBJ1-2
V: TRBV5-1
D: NA
size: NA

DNA: TGTGCCAGCAGCCCAGAGGGACGGCCCTGGGAGCAGTACTTC
CDR3: CASSPEGRPWEQYF
J: TRBJ2-7
V: TRBV13
D: NA
size: many

DNA: TGCGCCAGCAGCCCGGTCCCGGGCGGGCAGCCCCAGCATTTT
CDR3: CASSPVPGGQPQHF
J: TRBJ1-5
V: TRBV5-1
D: NA
size: NA

DNA: TGTGCCAGCAGCTTAGGTACAGGGGGTAGCAATCAGCCCCAGCATTTT
CDR3: CASSLGTGGSNQPQHF
J: TRBJ1-5
V: TRBV11-2
D: TRBD1
size: NA

DNA: TGCAGCGTTGAAGAACAGGGGAACACCGGGGAGCTGTTTTTT
CDR3: CSVEEQGNTGELFF
J: TRBJ2-2
V: TRBV29-1
D: NA
size: NA

DNA: TGTGCCAGCTCACTGGGACAGGAGGGTCAAGAGACCCAGTACTTC
CDR3: CASSLGQEGQETQYF
J: TRBJ2-5
V: TRBV18
D: TRBD1
size: NA

DNA: TGTGCCAGCAGTTTTACAGGGTACGAGCAGTACTTC
CDR3: CASSFTGYEQYF
J: TRBJ2-7
V: TRBV27
D: NA
size: few

DNA: TGCAGCGTTGAAGATGCGGGCGGTATGAATGAAAAACTGTTTTTT
CDR3: CSVEDAGGMNEKLFF
J: TRBJ1-4
V: TRBV29-1
D: NA
size: many

DNA: TGCGCCAGCAGCCAACCAGACAGGGCTAGGAACGAGCAGTACTTC
CDR3: CASSQPDRARNEQYF
J: TRBJ2-7
V: TRBV4-1
D: TRBD1
size: few

DNA: TGTGCCAGCAGTGAATCACTTGCGGGGGTCGAGCAGTACTTC
CDR3: CASSESLAGVEQYF
J: TRBJ2-7
V: TRBV2
D: TRBD2
size: NA

DNA: TGCGCCAGCAGCTTGGCCGCTAGCAGGGCGGGCTACACCTTC
CDR3: CASSLAASRAGYTF
J: TRBJ1-2
V: TRBV5-1
D: NA
size: NA

DNA: TGTGCCAGCAGCGAAGACAGGGTTAGGGCTGAATCACCCCTCCACTTT
CDR3: CASSEDRVRAESPLHF
J: TRBJ1-6
V: TRBV5-5
D: TRBD1
size: NA

DNA: TGTGCCAGCAGTTCCCCGGACAGGCGGGTAGCTTTCTTT
CDR3: CASSSPDRRVAFF
J: TRBJ1-1
V: TRBV28
D: TRBD1
size: few

DNA: TGTGCCAGCAGCAAGAAAGCGGGGTTCGAGCAGTACTTC
CDR3: CASSKKAGFEQYF
J: TRBJ2-7
V: TRBV7-8
D: TRBD2
size: once

DNA: TGTGCCAGCGGGACAAAATCCTCTGGGGCCAACGTCCTGACTTTC
CDR3: CASGTKSSGANVLTF
J: TRBJ2-6
V: TRBV7-9
D: NA
size: NA

DNA: TGTGCCAGCAGCCAAGAAATAGGGTACTATGGCTACACCTTC
CDR3: CASSQEIGYYGYTF
J: TRBJ1-2
V: TRBV14
D: NA
size: NA

DNA: TGTGCCAGCAGCTCCAGAGTGGGCGAGTCCTACGAGCAGTACTTC
CDR3: CASSSRVGESYEQYF
J: TRBJ2-7
V: TRBV7-6
D: NA
size: few

DNA: TGTGCCAGCAGTTACTCAAGGACGGACTATGGCTACACCTTC
CDR3: CASSYSRTDYGYTF
J: TRBJ1-2
V: TRBV6-5
D: NA
size: few

DNA: TGTGCCAGCAGTGCCCGACTAGCGATTGCCTACGAGCAGTACTTC
CDR3: CASSARLAIAYEQYF
J: TRBJ2-7
V: TRBV2
D: TRBD2
size: once

DNA: TGCGCCAGCAGTGACTTCCCTAGCGGGGGTGAGCAGTTCTTC
CDR3: CASSDFPSGGEQFF
J: TRBJ2-1
V: TRBV10-1
D: TRBD2
size: few

DNA: TGTGCCAGCAGCGTAGAGGGGGCCAGACAAGAGACCCAGTACTTC
CDR3: CASSVEGARQETQYF
J: TRBJ2-5
V: TRBV9
D: TRBD1
size: NA

DNA: TGTGCCAGCAGCCAAGGTCCCACAGATACGCAGTATTTT
CDR3: CASSQGPTDTQYF
J: TRBJ2-3
V: TRBV4-2
D: NA
size: NA

DNA: TGTGCCAGCAGCTTGGTTCAGGCTCAAGGGGAGCAGTACTTC
CDR3: CASSLVQAQGEQYF
J: TRBJ2-7
V: TRBV5-4
D: NA
size: NA

DNA: TGTGCCAGCAGCTTGGTAGGCGCGGGGGCGCACTACGAGCAGTACTTC
CDR3: CASSLVGAGAHYEQYF
J: TRBJ2-7
V: TRBV5-6
D: NA
size: few

DNA: TGTGCCATCAGTGAGGAGGGGGCGAGCTCACCCCTCCACTTT
CDR3: CAISEEGASSPLHF
J: TRBJ1-6
V: TRBV10-3
D: TRBD1
size: many

DNA: TGTGCCAGCAGTGGGGCCGGGGAGACCCAGTACTTC
CDR3: CASSGAGETQYF
J: TRBJ2-5
V: TRBV2
D: NA
size: NA

DNA: TGTGCTAGTGGTTTGGTACAGGGAACTAGCACAGATACGCAGTATTTT
CDR3: CASGLVQGTSTDTQYF
J: TRBJ2-3
V: TRBV12-5
D: NA
size: once

DNA: TGCGCCAGCAGCTTGGCCCTGGGGTTGAACACTGAAGCTTTCTTT
CDR3: CASSLALGLNTEAFF
J: TRBJ1-1
V: TRBV5-1
D: NA
size: few